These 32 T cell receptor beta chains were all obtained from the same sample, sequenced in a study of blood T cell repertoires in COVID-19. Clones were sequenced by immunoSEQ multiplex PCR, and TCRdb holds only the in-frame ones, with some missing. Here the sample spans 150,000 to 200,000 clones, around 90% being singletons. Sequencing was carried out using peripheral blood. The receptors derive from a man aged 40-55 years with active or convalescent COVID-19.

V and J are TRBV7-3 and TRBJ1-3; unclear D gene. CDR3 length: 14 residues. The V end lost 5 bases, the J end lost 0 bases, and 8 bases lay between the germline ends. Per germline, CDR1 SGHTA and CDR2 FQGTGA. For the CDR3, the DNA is TGTGCCAGCAGCGAGGGCATCTCTGGAAACACCATATATTTT. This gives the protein CASSEGISGNTIYF.

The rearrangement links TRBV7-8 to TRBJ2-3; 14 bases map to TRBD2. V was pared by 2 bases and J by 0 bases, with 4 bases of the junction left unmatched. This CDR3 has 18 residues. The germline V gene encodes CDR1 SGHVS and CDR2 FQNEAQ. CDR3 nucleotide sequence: TGTGCCAGCAGCTTACGCCGACTAGCGGGGGGGAGCACAGATACGCAGTATTTT. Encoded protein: CASSLRRLAGGSTDTQYF. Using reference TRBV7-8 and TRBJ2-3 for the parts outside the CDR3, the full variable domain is GAGVSQSPRYKVAKRGQDVALRCDPISGHVSLFWYQQALGQGPEFLTYFQNEAQLDKSGLPSDRFFAERPEGSVSTLKIQRTQQEDSAVYLCASSLRRLAGGSTDTQYFGPGTRLTVL.

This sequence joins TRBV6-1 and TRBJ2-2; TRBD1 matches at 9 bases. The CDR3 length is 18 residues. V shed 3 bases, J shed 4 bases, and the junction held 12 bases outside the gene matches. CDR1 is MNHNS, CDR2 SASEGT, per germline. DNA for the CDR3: TGTGCCAGCAGTGATTGGTTGGGACAGGGTTATCGCACCGGGGAGCTGTTTTTT. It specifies CASSDWLGQGYRTGELFF.

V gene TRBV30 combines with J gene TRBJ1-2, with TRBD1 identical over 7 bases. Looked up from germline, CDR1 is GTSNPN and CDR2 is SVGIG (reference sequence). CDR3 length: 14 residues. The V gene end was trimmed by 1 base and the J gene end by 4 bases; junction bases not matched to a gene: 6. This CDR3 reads CAWSEGAIGYGYTF. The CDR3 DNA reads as TGTGCCTGGAGTGAGGGGGCGATCGGCTATGGCTACACCTTC. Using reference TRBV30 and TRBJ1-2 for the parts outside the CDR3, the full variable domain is SQTIHQWPATLVQPVGSPLSLECTVEGTSNPNLYWYRQAAGRGLQLLFYSVGIGQISSEVPQNLSASRPQDRQFILSSKKLLLSDSGFYLCAWSEGAIGYGYTFGSGTRLTVV.

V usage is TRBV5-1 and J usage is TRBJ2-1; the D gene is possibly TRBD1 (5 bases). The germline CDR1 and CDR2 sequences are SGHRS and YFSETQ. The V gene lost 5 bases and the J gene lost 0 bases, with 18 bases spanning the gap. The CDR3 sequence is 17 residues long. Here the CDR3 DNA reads TGCGCCAGCAGTCCCCCTGACAGCCCCAACTCCTACAATGAGCAGTTCTTC. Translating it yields CASSPPDSPNSYNEQFF. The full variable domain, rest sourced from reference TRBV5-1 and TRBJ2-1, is KAGVTQTPRYLIKTRGQQVTLSCSPISGHRSVSWYQQTPGQGLQFLFEYFSETQRNKGNFPGRFSGRQFSNSRSEMNVSTLELGDSALYLCASSPPDSPNSYNEQFFGPGTRLTVL.

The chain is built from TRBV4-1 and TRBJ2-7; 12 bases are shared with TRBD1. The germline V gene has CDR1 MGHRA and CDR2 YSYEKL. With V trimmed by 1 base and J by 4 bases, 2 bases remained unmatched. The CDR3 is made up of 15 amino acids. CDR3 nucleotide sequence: TGCGCCAGCAGCCAAGGGGACAGGGGGCTATACGAGCAGTACTTC. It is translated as CASSQGDRGLYEQYF.

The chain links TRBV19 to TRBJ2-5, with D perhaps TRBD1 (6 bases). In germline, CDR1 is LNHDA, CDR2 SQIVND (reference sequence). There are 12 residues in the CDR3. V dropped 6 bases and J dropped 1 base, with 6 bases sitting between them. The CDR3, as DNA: TGTGCCAGTAGGGACAGCCAAGAGACCCAGTACTTC. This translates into CASRDSQETQYF.

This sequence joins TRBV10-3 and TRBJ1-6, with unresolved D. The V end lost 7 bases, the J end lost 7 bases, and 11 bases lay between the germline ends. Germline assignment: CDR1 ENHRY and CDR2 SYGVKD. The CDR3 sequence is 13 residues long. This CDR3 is CAIKARENSPLHF. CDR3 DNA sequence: TGTGCCATCAAAGCGAGGGAGAATTCACCCCTCCACTTT.

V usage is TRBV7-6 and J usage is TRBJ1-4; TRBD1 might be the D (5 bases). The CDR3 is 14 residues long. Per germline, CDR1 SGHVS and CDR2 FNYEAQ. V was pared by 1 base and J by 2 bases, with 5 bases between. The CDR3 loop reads CASSLGQTNEKLFF. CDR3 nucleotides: TGTGCCAGCAGCTTAGGACAGACTAATGAAAAACTGTTTTTT.

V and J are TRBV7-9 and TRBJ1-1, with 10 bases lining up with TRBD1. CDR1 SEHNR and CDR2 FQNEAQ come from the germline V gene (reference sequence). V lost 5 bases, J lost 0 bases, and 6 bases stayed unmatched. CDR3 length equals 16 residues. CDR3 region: CASSPPDRGVNTEAFF. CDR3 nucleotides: TGTGCCAGCAGCCCGCCGGACAGGGGGGTGAACACTGAAGCTTTCTTT.

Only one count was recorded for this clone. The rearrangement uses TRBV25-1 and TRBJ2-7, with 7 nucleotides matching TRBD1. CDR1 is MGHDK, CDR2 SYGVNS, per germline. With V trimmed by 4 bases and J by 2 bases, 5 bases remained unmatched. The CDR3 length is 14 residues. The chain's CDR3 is CASSVRDRAYEQYF. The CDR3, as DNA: TGTGCCAGCAGTGTCCGGGACAGAGCCTACGAGCAGTACTTC.

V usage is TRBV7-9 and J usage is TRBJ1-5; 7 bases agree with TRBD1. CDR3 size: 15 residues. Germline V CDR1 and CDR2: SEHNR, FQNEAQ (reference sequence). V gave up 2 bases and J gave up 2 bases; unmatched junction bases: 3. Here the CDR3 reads CASSLSRGGNQPQHF. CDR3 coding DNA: TGTGCCAGCAGCTTATCCAGGGGGGGCAATCAGCCCCAGCATTTT.

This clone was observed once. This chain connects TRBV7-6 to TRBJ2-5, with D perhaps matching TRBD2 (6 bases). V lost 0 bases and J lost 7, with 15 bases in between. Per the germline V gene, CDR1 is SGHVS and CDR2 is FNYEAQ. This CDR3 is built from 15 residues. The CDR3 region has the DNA TGTGCCAGCAGCTTAGCTCGCGGGGACGAGGGGACCCAGTACTTC. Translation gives CASSLARGDEGTQYF.

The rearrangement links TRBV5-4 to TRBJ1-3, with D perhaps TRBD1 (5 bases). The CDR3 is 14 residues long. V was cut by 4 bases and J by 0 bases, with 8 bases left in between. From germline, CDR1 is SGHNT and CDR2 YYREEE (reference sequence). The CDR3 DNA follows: TGTGCCAGCAGCGCGGGGGACTCTGGAAACACCATATATTTT. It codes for CASSAGDSGNTIYF.

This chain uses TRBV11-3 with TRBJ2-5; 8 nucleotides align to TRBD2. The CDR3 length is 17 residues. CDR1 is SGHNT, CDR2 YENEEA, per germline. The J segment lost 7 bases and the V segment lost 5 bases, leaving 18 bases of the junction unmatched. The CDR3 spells CASSPGRRGDQGGTQYF. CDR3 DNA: TGTGCCAGCAGCCCTGGAAGGCGGGGGGACCAAGGAGGGACCCAGTACTTC.

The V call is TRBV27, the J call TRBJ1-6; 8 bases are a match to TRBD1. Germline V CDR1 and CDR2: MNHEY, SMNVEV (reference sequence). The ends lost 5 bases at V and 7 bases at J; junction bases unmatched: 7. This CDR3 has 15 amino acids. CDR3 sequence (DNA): TGTGCCAGCAGTAAGCCCGGGACAGGAAATTCACCCCTCCACTTT. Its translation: CASSKPGTGNSPLHF.

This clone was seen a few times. DNA of the CDR3: TGTGCCAGCAGCCGGGGGACAGCTAATTCACCCCTCCACTTT. The encoded protein is CASSRGTANSPLHF. The rearrangement joins TRBV7-9 to TRBJ1-6; 7 bases align to TRBD1. Germline V gives CDR1 SEHNR, CDR2 FQNEAQ (reference sequence). V was pared by 5 bases and J by 6 bases, with 4 bases of the junction left unmatched. This CDR3 has 14 residues.

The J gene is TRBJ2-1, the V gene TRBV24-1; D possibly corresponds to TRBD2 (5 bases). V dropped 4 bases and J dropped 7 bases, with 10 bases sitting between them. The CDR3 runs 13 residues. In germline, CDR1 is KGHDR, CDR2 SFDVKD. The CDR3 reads CATSENPGNEQFF. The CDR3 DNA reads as TGTGCCACCAGTGAGAACCCGGGGAATGAGCAGTTCTTC.

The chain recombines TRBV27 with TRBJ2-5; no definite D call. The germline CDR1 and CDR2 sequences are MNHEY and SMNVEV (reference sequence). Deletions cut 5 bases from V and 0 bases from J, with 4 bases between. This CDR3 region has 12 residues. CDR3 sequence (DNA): TGTGCCAGCAGTACAAACCAAGAGACCCAGTACTTC. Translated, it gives CASSTNQETQYF.

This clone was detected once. CDR3 sequence reads: CASSQGGGSETQYF. As DNA, the CDR3 is TGCGCCAGCAGCCAAGGGGGGGGGTCGGAGACCCAGTACTTC. This chain links TRBV4-1 with TRBJ2-5, with 7 bases aligning to TRBD2. The ends lost 1 base at V and 5 bases at J; junction bases unmatched: 4. The CDR3 extends over 14 amino acids. The germline V gene has CDR1 MGHRA and CDR2 YSYEKL.

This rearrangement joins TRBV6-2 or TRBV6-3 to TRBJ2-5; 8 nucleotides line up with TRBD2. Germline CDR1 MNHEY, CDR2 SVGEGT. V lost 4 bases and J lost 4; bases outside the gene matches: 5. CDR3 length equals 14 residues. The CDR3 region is CASSSRRGGETQYF. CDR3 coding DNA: TGTGCCAGCAGTTCCCGTCGGGGGGGAGAGACCCAGTACTTC.

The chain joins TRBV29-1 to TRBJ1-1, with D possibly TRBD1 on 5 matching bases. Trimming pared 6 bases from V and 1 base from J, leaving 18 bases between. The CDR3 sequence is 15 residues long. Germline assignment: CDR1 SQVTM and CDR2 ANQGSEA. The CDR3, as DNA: TGCAGCGTCGTCCCCGTCCGGGGGACGAACACTGAAGCTTTCTTT. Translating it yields CSVVPVRGTNTEAFF.

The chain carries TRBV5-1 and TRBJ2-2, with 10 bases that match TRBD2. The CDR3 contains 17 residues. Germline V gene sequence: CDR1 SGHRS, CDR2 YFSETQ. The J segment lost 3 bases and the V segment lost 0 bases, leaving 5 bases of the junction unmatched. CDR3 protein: CASSLGILAGDTGELFF. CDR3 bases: TGCGCCAGCAGCTTGGGTATTCTAGCGGGGGACACCGGGGAGCTGTTTTTT.

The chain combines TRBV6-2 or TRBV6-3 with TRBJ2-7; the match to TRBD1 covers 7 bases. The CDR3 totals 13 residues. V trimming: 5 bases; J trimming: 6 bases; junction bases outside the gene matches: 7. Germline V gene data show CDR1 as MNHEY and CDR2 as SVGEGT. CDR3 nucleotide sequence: TGTGCCAGCAGTCGACAGGGTACCGGCGAGCAGTACTTC. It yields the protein CASSRQGTGEQYF.

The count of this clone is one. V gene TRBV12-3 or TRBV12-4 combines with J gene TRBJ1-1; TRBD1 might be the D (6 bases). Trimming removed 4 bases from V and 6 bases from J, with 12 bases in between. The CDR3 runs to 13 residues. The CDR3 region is CASSSTGGPEAFF. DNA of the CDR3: TGTGCCAGCAGTTCGACGGGGGGCCCTGAAGCTTTCTTT.

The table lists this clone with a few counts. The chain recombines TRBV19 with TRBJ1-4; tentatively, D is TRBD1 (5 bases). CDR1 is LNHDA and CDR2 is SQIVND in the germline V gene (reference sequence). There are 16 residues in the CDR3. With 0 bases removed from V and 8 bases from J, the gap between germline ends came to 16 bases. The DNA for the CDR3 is TGTGCCAGTAGTATAGATCTAGCGGACCCAGGGGAAAAACTGTTTTTT. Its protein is CASSIDLADPGEKLFF.

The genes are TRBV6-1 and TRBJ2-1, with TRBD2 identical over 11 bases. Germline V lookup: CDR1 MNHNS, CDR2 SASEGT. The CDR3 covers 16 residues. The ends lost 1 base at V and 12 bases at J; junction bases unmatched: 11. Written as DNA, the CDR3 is TGTGCCAGCAGTGAAGAGGCTAGCGGGGGGCGCGGATCGCAGTTCTTC. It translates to CASSEEASGGRGSQFF.

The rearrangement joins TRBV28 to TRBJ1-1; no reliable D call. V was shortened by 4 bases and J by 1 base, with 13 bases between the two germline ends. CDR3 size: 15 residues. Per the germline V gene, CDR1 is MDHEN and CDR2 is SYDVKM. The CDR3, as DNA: TGTGCCAGCAGTTATATACTCTCCCGGAACACTGAAGCTTTCTTT. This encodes CASSYILSRNTEAFF.

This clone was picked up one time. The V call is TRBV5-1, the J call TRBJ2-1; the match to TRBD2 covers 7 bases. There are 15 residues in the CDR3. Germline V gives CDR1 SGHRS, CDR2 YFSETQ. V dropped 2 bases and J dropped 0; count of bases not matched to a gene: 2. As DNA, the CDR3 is TGCGCCAGCAGCTTAGCGGGGAGCTCCTACAATGAGCAGTTCTTC. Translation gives CASSLAGSSYNEQFF.

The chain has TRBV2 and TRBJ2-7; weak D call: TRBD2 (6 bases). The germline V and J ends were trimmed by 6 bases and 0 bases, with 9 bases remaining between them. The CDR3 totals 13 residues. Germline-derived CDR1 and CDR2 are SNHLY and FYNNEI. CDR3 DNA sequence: TGTGCCAGCAGACGGGGGTCCTCCTACGAGCAGTACTTC. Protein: CASRRGSSYEQYF.

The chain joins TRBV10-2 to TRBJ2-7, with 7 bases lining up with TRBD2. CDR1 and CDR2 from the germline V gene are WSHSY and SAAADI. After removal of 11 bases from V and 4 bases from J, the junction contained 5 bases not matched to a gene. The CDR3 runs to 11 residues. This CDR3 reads CAVSSGYEQYF. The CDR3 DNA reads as TGCGCCGTGTCTAGCGGTTACGAGCAGTACTTC.

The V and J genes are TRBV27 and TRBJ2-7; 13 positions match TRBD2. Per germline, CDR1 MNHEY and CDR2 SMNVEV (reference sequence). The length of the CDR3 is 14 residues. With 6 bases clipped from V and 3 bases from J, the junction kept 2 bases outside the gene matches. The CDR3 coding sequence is TGTGCCAGCAGGGGACTAGCGGGGCGCTACGAGCAGTACTTC. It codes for CASRGLAGRYEQYF.